This T cell receptor beta chain was captured by sequencing in a study of CD8+ T cells in alopecia areata. Study-wide context: Tofacitinib lasted 6 to 18 months, then 6 months off drug.

Whole-study results and caveats: Clonality in lesional scalp, especially alopecia totalis/universalis, exceeded that of normal scalp.

This clone came up a few times. The antigen is not known. RNA extraction was followed by reverse transcription into cDNA, which acted as the sequencing template. Repertoires were generated with immunoSEQ multiplex PCR, while TCRdb's copy carries only in-frame clones and drops some. The table lists 170,000 or so clones, 50% to 70% of them singletons. Sequences were derived from CD4+ T cells sorted from blood, sampled at week 0. The receptor was isolated from a human donor with alopecia areata.

CDR3 protein: CASSSTGNSPLHF. The CDR3 DNA sequence: TGTGCCAGCAGCTCAACAGGGAATTCACCCCTCCACTTT. V gene TRBV7-6 combines with J gene TRBJ1-6; a possible D gene is TRBD1 (6 bases). The CDR3 runs to 13 residues. The germline V gene has CDR1 SGHVS and CDR2 FNYEAQ. Trimming removed 4 bases at V and 7 bases at J, with 8 bases between.